This paragraph reports one TCR beta chain. The sample comes from a study of control samples from healthy donors and cancer patients. TCRdb's copy holds only in-frame clones and misses some; the assay was immunoSEQ multiplex PCR. The profile shows under 95,000 clones, roughly nine tenths of them singletons. Per the germline V gene, CDR1 is SGHAT and CDR2 is FQNNGV. CDR3 length equals 13 residues. Deletions cut 5 bases from V and 8 bases from J, with 15 bases between. Specimen: blood. The chain joins TRBV11-2 to TRBJ1-2, with TRBD1 as a possible D gene (5 bases). This clonotype was obtained from a woman younger than 45 in good health. The CDR3 is CASSPAGGYGYTF. Written as DNA, the CDR3 is TGTGCCAGCAGCCCTGCTGGGGGATACGGCTACACCTTC.